The clone carrying this TCR beta chain was observed a handful of times. Mismatch with germline at one junction end may stem from a read error. This entry comes from a study of T cell responses to AZD1222 COVID-19 vaccine. Profiling relied on immunoSEQ multiplex PCR, and the TCRdb table lists in-frame clones only, not all of them. Here the sample spans more than 65,000 clones, over 65% being singletons. The sequencing here drew on peripheral blood, taken 28 days after the second AZD1222 dose. The sequence came from an adult who received the AZD1222 COVID-19 vaccine.

CDR3 in DNA: TGTGCCAGCAGCCTAGCAGCCGGGACAGGGGGCGCTAGGTATGGCTACACCTTC. The encoded protein is CASSLAAGTGGARYGYTF. The chain uses TRBV7-9 and TRBJ1-2; 12 bases match TRBD1. Germline CDR1 and CDR2: SEHNR and FQNEAQ (reference sequence). The CDR3 loop spans 18 amino acids.